The next 24 T cell receptor beta chains were all read from a single sample in a study of cytomegalovirus exposure and HLA in healthy donors (dated by TCRdb to the late 2010s). The protocol used for the library was the immunoSEQ multiplex PCR assay. A mixture of 60 forward primers for TCR Vbeta segments and 13 reverse primers for TCR Jbeta segments was used in the multiplex PCR. TCRdb re-hosts the immuneACCESS table, in-frame sequences only. Its copies lack some clones; in the studies checked, an unresolved V gene accounts for under half of them, and the cause for the rest is not known. The table for this sample lists some 100,000 clones; 65% to 75% of them were counted only once. Clones ranked in the top ten supply approximately 4.3% of the sample. The sequencing input was PBMCs. The source is a woman younger than 30 in good health and CMV-seropositive.

This chain connects TRBV11-2 to TRBJ1-5, with 9 bases that match TRBD1. The CDR3 consists of 14 residues. Trimming at V came to 5 bases and at J to 5 bases, leaving 4 bases not matched to a gene. Per germline, CDR1 SGHAT and CDR2 FQNNGV. The CDR3 DNA reads TGTGCCAGCAGCGCGGGACAGGGCTATCAGCCCCAGCATTTT. It translates to CASSAGQGYQPQHF.

The chain links TRBV7-9 to TRBJ2-2, with D hard to call. Trimming stripped 5 bases from V and 2 bases from J, with 3 bases between. Per germline, CDR1 SEHNR and CDR2 FQNEAQ (reference sequence). CDR3 length: 12 residues. CDR3 region: CASSPNTGELFF. The DNA of the CDR3 is TGTGCCAGCAGCCCTAACACCGGGGAGCTGTTTTTT.

Details on this clone: At one of its ends the junction is not consistent with the germline gene, which may arise from a read error. CDR3 DNA sequence: TGTGCCAGCAGAGAAGCCGGGACAGGGAATGGCTACACCTTC. Residues: CASREAGTGNGYTF. This rearrangement joins TRBV2 to TRBJ1-2; 9 bases agree with TRBD1. CDR3 length: 14 residues. Germline CDR1 reads SNHLY; CDR2 reads FYNNEI.

The genes are TRBV28 and TRBJ1-1; D gene uncertain. V lost 6 bases to trimming and J lost 3 bases, with 8 bases between them. This CDR3 region has 12 residues. The germline CDR1 and CDR2 sequences are MDHEN and SYDVKM. In DNA, the CDR3 is TGTGCCAGCAGCTACGAGTACACTGAAGCTTTCTTT. Its translation is CASSYEYTEAFF.

This clone was seen only once. J is TRBJ2-7 and V is TRBV4-1; 7 bases are a match to TRBD2. Germline loops: CDR1 MGHRA, CDR2 YSYEKL. V was pared by 4 bases and J by 2 bases, with 8 bases of the junction left unmatched. This CDR3 has 15 residues. The CDR3 spells CASSLTSETTYEQYF. CDR3 DNA: TGCGCCAGCAGCCTTACTAGCGAAACTACCTACGAGCAGTACTTC.

The chain is built from TRBV10-3 and TRBJ2-7; D may be TRBD1 (6 bases). Germline CDR1 is ENHRY and CDR2 is SYGVKD. The CDR3 has 16 residues. V was shortened by 2 bases and J by 0 bases, with 14 bases between the two germline ends. The CDR3 sequence: CAISETGSPSSYEQYF. The CDR3 coding sequence is TGTGCCATCAGTGAGACAGGGAGCCCGAGCTCCTACGAGCAGTACTTC.

The rearrangement uses TRBV27 and TRBJ1-5, with a possible D match to TRBD1 (5 bases). Trimming took 6 bases from V and 4 from J, leaving 16 bases between them. In germline, CDR1 is MNHEY, CDR2 SMNVEV (reference sequence). The length of the CDR3 is 15 residues. The CDR3 nucleotides read TGTGCCAGCAGCCCGGACACCCTGTCGAATCAGCCCCAGCATTTT. It specifies CASSPDTLSNQPQHF.

The chain carries TRBV7-9 and TRBJ2-7; TRBD1 matches at 11 bases. Germline-derived CDR1 and CDR2 are SEHNR and FQNEAQ (reference sequence). Unmatched junction bases numbered 7, after V lost 2 bases and J lost 4 bases. The CDR3 covers 16 residues. CDR3 in amino acids: CASSLFAGQGAYEQYF. In DNA, the CDR3 is TGTGCCAGCAGCTTATTTGCCGGACAGGGGGCTTACGAGCAGTACTTC.

This clone occurred a few times. The CDR3 region is CASSLYSGLAGRTDTQYF. The CDR3 DNA reads TGTGCCAGCAGCCTTTATTCGGGACTAGCGGGGCGCACAGATACGCAGTATTTT. The genes are TRBV14 and TRBJ2-3, with TRBD2 matching 13 bases. Germline values: CDR1 SGHDN, CDR2 FVKESK. This CDR3 has 18 residues. The junction had 8 bases not matched to a gene; V was cut back by 4 bases and J by 1 base.

The chain links TRBV29-1 to TRBJ1-2, with TRBD1 matching 9 bases. The CDR3 consists of 14 residues. The trim removed 0 bases at V and 7 bases at J, leaving 6 bases unmatched. In germline, CDR1 is SQVTM, CDR2 ANQGSEA. CDR3 DNA sequence: TGCAGCGTTGAAGACCGGGACAGGGCTTCTGGCTACACCTTC. It is translated as CSVEDRDRASGYTF.

The gene calls are TRBV29-1 and TRBJ2-3, with 10 bases lining up with TRBD2. There are 16 residues in the CDR3. Germline trimming cut 6 bases from V and 2 bases from J; bases unmatched to any gene: 11. Germline V gene data show CDR1 as SQVTM and CDR2 as ANQGSEA. DNA of the CDR3: TGCAGCGTCCTAGGGGGGACTAGCGCGAACACAGATACGCAGTATTTT. This sequence encodes CSVLGGTSANTDTQYF.

The rearrangement joins TRBV4-2 to TRBJ2-3; 8 positions agree with TRBD2. V was clipped by 4 bases and J by 8 bases; unmatched bases: 17. The CDR3 contains 17 residues. From germline, CDR1 is LGHNA and CDR2 YNFKEQ. The CDR3 DNA sequence: TGTGCCAGCAGCCTTGGCGCTCCCAGCGGGAGTGGGAGTACGCAGTATTTT. Amino acids: CASSLGAPSGSGSTQYF.

The J gene is TRBJ1-1, the V gene TRBV9; 8 bases are a match to TRBD1. Germline CDR1 SGDLS, CDR2 YYNGEE. The CDR3 is made up of 15 amino acids. J gave up 5 bases and V 4 bases, and 10 bases lay outside the gene matches. DNA of the CDR3: TGTGCCAGCAGCCCGAGCCGGACAGGGAGGACTGAAGCTTTCTTT. Its protein is CASSPSRTGRTEAFF.

The CDR3 DNA sequence: TGTGCTAGTGGTAGCCGTTCTCAACAGGGGTTTGAAGCTTTCTTT. It is translated as CASGSRSQQGFEAFF. V is TRBV12-5 and J is TRBJ1-1; 7 nucleotides agree with TRBD1. Looked up from germline, CDR1 is LGHNT and CDR2 is FRNRAP. V was pared by 5 bases and J by 7 bases, with 13 bases of the junction left unmatched. This CDR3 comprises 15 residues.

V gene TRBV27 combines with J gene TRBJ1-4; D is unresolved. V was trimmed by 5 bases and J by 0 bases, leaving 10 bases between them. From germline, CDR1 is MNHEY and CDR2 SMNVEV (reference sequence). CDR3 length: 15 amino acids. CDR3 DNA sequence: TGTGCCAGCAGTGCCCTGGCAGCAACTAATGAAAAACTGTTTTTT. Protein sequence: CASSALAATNEKLFF. The full variable domain, with the rest looked up from reference TRBV27 and TRBJ1-4, is EAQVTQNPRYLITVTGKKLTVTCSQNMNHEYMSWYRQDPGLGLRQIYYSMNVEVTDKGDVPEGYKVSRKEKRNFPLILESPSPNQTSLYFCASSALAATNEKLFFGSGTQLSVL.

This rearrangement joins TRBV30 to TRBJ2-3; D gene unclear. With 2 bases removed from V and 1 base from J, the gap between germline ends came to 7 bases. The germline V gene has CDR1 GTSNPN and CDR2 SVGIG (reference sequence). The CDR3 has 13 amino acids. This CDR3 is CAWSQSGTDTQYF. The CDR3 bases are TGTGCCTGGAGTCAGTCCGGCACAGATACGCAGTATTTT.

The chain links TRBV2 to TRBJ1-5; perhaps TRBD1 as D (5 bases). V was clipped by 4 bases and J by 14 bases, with 15 bases between them. Germline V gene sequence: CDR1 SNHLY, CDR2 FYNNEI. The CDR3 is 12 residues long. The CDR3 nucleotides read TGTGCCAGCAGTGGGGAGGGGTCGCCGAAGCATTTT. This encodes CASSGEGSPKHF.

In this sample, this clone turned up a few times. This chain links TRBV6-4 with TRBJ2-1, with D unclear. Trimming cost V 6 bases and J 6 bases, with 15 bases left between them. In germline, CDR1 is MRHNA, CDR2 SNTAGT. This CDR3 contains 14 residues. DNA of the CDR3: TGTGCCAGCAGCGACGGGCTATCTTCCAATGAGCAGTTCTTC. Amino acids: CASSDGLSSNEQFF.

V usage is TRBV15 and J usage is TRBJ2-3; 9 bases are a match to TRBD1. CDR3 length: 16 amino acids. V shed 1 base and J 4 bases; nucleotides not matched to a gene: 6. Germline V gene sequence: CDR1 LNHNV, CDR2 YYDKDF (reference sequence). CDR3 protein: CATSRARGQGSDTQYF. The CDR3 DNA reads as TGTGCCACCAGCAGAGCCCGGGGACAGGGATCAGATACGCAGTATTTT.

This sequence joins TRBV18 and TRBJ1-1, with 7 bases fitting TRBD1. In germline, CDR1 is KGHSH, CDR2 LQKENI. The CDR3 has 13 residues. Trimming took 3 bases from V and 10 from J; bases not matched to a gene: 8. As DNA, the CDR3 is TGTGCCAGCTCACCTGAAGGACAGGCAGGAGCTTTCTTT. It translates to CASSPEGQAGAFF.

This clone has only a few counts. The rearrangement uses TRBV2 and TRBJ1-1; possibly TRBD1 for D (5 bases). This CDR3 is 14 amino acids long. Germline V gene lookup returns CDR1 SNHLY and CDR2 FYNNEI. The V end lost 7 bases, the J end lost 5 bases, and 17 bases lay between the germline ends. The CDR3 DNA sequence: TGTGCCAGCACCCGACAGATAACCGAGACTGAAGCTTTCTTT. Its protein is CASTRQITETEAFF.

The gene calls are TRBV10-3 and TRBJ2-3, with D unclear. The CDR3 covers 11 residues. V gave up 6 bases and J gave up 3 bases, with 4 bases separating them. Looked up from germline, CDR1 is ENHRY and CDR2 is SYGVKD. DNA for the CDR3: TGTGCCATCAGCCAGACAGATACGCAGTATTTT. Protein product: CAISQTDTQYF.

The V gene is TRBV7-9, the J gene TRBJ1-2, with D perhaps TRBD1 (6 bases). Germline V gene data show CDR1 as SEHNR and CDR2 as FQNEAQ (reference sequence). The germline V and J ends were trimmed by 3 bases and 7 bases, with 12 bases remaining between them. The CDR3 loop spans 13 amino acids. CDR3 in amino acids: CASSFGQPGGYTF. CDR3 nucleotides: TGTGCCAGCAGCTTCGGACAGCCGGGTGGCTACACCTTC.

This clone was counted a few times. The rearrangement links TRBV2 to TRBJ1-5, with a tentative D call TRBD1 (6 bases). Trimming took off 6 bases at V and 5 bases at J, with 8 bases between the two ends. This CDR3 has 12 amino acids. Germline V gene lookup returns CDR1 SNHLY and CDR2 FYNNEI. CDR3 nucleotide sequence: TGTGCCAGCAGGGACAGTGATCAGCCCCAGCATTTT. Protein product: CASRDSDQPQHF.